This TCR beta chain was identified during a study of T cell responses to AZD1222 COVID-19 vaccine. On this clone itself: Its target is not known.

The trim removed 3 bases at V and 6 bases at J, leaving 13 bases unmatched. Germline-derived CDR1 and CDR2 are MDHEN and SYDVKM. The CDR3 loop spans 17 amino acids. Overall study findings and caveats: The study sampled repertoires only after the peak T cell response. Regions 160-218 and 743-854 dominated among vaccine-associated CD4 TCRs spanning spike. Two AZD1222 doses significantly raised spike-specific TCR breadth and depth over controls.

Profiled with immunoSEQ multiplex PCR; TCRdb holds only in-frame clones, not every one. In the table there are roughly 80,000 clones, around 92% of which are singletons. The sequence came from an adult in good health. The V and J genes are TRBV28 and TRBJ2-1; the match to TRBD2 covers 8 bases. Sequencing used peripheral blood, obtained on day 0 of AZD1222 vaccination. CDR3 loop: CASSFFGQAGVGNEQFF. The DNA of the CDR3 is TGTGCCAGCAGTTTTTTTGGGCAAGCGGGAGTCGGCAATGAGCAGTTCTTC.